Only a few counts were recorded for the clone carrying this T cell receptor (beta chain). Antigen specificity is unknown. TCRdb reprocessed the 5' RACE reads via MiXCR and lists one record per CDR3 protein. The sample includes hundreds of thousands of distinct CDR3 sequences, approximately 13% of them seen just once. These data belong to a study of identical twins. Notes on the study in general: High-abundance cord blood beta clonotypes had fewer insertions; memory repertoires showed none.

The CDR3 runs to 15 residues. Trimming stripped 5 bases from V and 5 bases from J, with 18 bases between. Separately, the same data were catalogued under a study of yellow fever vaccine responses in identical twins.

The specimen was PBMCs. The TCR sequence derives from a woman younger than 35 in good health. The genes are TRBV12-3 or TRBV12-4 and TRBJ2-5; D not resolved. This CDR3 is CASSPTGSHWETQYF. In DNA, the CDR3 is TGTGCCAGCAGTCCCACGGGCTCACATTGGGAGACCCAGTACTTC.